The T cell receptor beta chain under discussion was sequenced for a study of metastatic and nonmetastatic thyroid tumors (dated by TCRdb to 2019 to 2021). Broadly, across the study: Repertoires were compared across peripheral blood and tumor or nodule tissue samples from malignant and benign thyroid patients. Study-level results and caveats: In both blood and tumor samples, malignant tumors were reported to have significantly higher TCR beta diversity than benign nodules.

The CDR3, cysteine through phenylalanine, is 14 amino acids long. Only CDR3 DNA is held: 42 bases, read in frame from base 1. Sequences MNHEY (CDR1) and SVGEGT (CDR2) are obtained from the germline V gene. V trim: 6 bases; J trim: 4 bases; unmatched bases: 3. None of the patients had been given any treatment before thyroid surgery. Using T-cell receptor beta sequencing, the researchers looked back retrospectively at clinical samples from patients, gathered between about 2012 and 2018. This clone was recorded many times. What this receptor recognizes is not known. The input lacks base qualities; no much larger clone sits a single base away. Library creation used PCR. The sequencer was an Illumina HiSeq 4000. High-throughput sequencing was used to profile the CDR3 region of the TCR beta-chain in every patient. Concerning the study's data processing: CDR3 differences across clinicopathological groups were used to build a classifier for discriminating distant-metastatic papillary thyroid cancer patients. The Shannon index was used to assess repertoire diversity, and the Morisita-Horn index was used to assess tumor-blood repertoire similarity. TCRdb passed the public sequencing reads through fastp at Q25 and MiXCR, retaining productive beta sequences. The authors' filters were not applied to this entry. The sample contains tens of thousands of clones, about 13% of them found a single time. The ten largest clones capture around 11% of the sample.

Sequenced input: blood. The receptor's source is a female donor with papillary thyroid cancer or a benign thyroid nodule (not recorded which). Some clones in this sample may be carry-over from other donors' samples. The chain couples TRBV6-2 or TRBV6-3 to TRBJ2-2, with 9 bases aligning to TRBD1. The nucleotide sequence is TGTGCCAGCAGAAAGACAGGGGGCACCGGGGAGCTGTTTTTT. This yields the protein CASRKTGGTGELFF.